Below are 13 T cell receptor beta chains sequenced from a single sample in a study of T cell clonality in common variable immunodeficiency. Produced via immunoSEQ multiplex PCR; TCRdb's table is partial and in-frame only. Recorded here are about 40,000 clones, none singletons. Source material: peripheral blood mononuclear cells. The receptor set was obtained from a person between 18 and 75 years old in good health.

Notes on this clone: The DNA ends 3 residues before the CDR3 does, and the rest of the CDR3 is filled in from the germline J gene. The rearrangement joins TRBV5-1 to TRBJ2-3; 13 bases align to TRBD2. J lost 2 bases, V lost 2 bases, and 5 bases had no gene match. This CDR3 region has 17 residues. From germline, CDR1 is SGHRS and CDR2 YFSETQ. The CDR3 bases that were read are TGCGCCAGCAGCTTCGCTGGGACTAGCGGGGTCACAGATACG. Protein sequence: CASSFAGTSGVTDT. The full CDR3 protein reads CASSFAGTSGVTDTQYF.

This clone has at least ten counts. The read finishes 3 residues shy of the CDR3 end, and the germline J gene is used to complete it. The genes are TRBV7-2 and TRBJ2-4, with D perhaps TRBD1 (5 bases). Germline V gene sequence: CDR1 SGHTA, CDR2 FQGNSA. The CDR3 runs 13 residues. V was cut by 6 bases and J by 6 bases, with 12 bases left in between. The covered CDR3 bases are TGTGCCAGCAGTAAGTCAGGGTTAAACATT. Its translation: CASSKSGLNI. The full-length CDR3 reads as CASSKSGLNIQYF.

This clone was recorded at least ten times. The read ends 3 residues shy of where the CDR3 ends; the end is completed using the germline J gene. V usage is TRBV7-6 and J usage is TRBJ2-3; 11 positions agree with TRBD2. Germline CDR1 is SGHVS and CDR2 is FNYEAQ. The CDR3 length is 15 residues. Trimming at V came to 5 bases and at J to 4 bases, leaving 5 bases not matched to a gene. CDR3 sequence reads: CASSRSGRGSDTQYF. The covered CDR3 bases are TGTGCCAGCAGCCGTAGCGGGAGGGGATCAGATACG.

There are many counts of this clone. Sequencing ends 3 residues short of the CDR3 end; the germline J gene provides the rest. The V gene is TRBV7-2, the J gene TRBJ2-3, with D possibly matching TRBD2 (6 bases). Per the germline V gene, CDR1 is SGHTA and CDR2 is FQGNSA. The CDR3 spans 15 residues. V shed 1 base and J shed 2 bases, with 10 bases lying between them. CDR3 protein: CASSLVGGYTDTQYF. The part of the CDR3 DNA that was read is TGTGCCAGCAGCTTAGTGGGGGGATACACAGATACG.

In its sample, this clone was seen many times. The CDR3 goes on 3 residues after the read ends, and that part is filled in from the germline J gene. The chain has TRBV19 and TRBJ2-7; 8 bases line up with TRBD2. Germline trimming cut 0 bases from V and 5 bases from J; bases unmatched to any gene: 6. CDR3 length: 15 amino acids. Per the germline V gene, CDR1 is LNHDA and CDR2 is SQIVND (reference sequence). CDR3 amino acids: CASSIDSGSDNEQYF. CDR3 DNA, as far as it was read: TGTGCCAGTAGTATAGACAGCGGGAGTGACAACGAG.

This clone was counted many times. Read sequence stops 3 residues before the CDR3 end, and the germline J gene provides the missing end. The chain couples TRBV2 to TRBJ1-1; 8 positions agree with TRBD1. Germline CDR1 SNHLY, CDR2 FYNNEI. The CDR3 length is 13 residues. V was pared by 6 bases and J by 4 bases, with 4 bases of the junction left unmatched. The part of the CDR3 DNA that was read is TGTGCCAGCAGCGTCGACAGGGGCACTGAA. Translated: CASSVDRGTE. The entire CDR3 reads CASSVDRGTEAFF. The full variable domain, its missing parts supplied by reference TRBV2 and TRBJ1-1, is EPEVTQTPSHQVTQMGQEVILRCVPISNHLYFYWYRQILGQKVEFLVSFYNNEISEKSEIFDDQFSVERPDGSNFTLKIRSTKLEDSAMYFCASSVDRGTEAFFGQGTRLTVV.

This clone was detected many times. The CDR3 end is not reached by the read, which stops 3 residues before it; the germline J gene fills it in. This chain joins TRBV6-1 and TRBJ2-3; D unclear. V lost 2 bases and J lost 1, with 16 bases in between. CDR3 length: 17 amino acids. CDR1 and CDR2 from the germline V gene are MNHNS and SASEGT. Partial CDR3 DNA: TGTGCCAGCAGTGAATGGGCCAGGAAAGAGGGCACAGATACG. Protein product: CASSEWARKEGTDT. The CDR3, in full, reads CASSEWARKEGTDTQYF.

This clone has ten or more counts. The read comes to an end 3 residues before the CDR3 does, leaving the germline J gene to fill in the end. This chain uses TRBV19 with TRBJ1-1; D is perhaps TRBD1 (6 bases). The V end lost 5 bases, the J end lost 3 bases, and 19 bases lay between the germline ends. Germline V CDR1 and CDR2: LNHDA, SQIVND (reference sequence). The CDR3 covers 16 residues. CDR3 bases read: TGTGCCAGTAGTCGCTCAGGGGAGAGGATGTACACTGAA. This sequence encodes CASSRSGERMYTE. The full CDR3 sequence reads CASSRSGERMYTEAFF.

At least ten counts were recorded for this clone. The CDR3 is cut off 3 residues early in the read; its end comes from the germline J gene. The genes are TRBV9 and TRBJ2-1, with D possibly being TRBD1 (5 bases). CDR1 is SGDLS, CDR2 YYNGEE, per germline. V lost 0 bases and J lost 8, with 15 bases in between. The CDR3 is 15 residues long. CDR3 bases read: TGTGCCAGCAGCGTAGTTGGGCAGGGTGGCGATGAG. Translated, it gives CASSVVGQGGDE. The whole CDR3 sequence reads CASSVVGQGGDEQFF.

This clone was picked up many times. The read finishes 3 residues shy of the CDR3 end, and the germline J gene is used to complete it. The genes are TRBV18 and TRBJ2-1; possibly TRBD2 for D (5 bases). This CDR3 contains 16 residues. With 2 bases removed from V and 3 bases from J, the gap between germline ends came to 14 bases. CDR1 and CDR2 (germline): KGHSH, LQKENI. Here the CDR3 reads CASSPIEAVLYNEQFF. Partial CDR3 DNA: TGTGCCAGCTCACCAATTGAAGCGGTACTCTACAATGAG.

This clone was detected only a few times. CDR3 DNA, as far as it was read: TGTGCCAGCAGCTTATCACGGAATGAG. Protein: CASSLSRNE. The whole CDR3 region reads CASSLSRNEQFF. V is TRBV11-1 and J is TRBJ2-1; D gene ambiguous. The read halts 3 residues ahead of the CDR3 end, with the missing end drawn from the germline J gene. This CDR3 spans 12 amino acids. Trimming removed 2 bases at V and 7 bases at J, with 6 bases between. Per germline, CDR1 SGHAT and CDR2 FQDESV (reference sequence).

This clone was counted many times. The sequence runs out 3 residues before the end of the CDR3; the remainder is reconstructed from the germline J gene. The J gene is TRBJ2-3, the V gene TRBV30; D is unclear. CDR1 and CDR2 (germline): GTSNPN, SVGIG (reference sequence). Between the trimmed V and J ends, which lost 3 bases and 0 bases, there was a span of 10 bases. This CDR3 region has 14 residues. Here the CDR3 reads CAWSDLTSTDTQYF. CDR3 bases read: TGTGCCTGGAGCGACTTAACTAGCACAGATACG. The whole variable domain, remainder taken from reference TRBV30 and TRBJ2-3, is SQTIHQWPATLVQPVGSPLSLECTVEGTSNPNLYWYRQAAGRGLQLLFYSVGIGQISSEVPQNLSASRPQDRQFILSSKKLLLSDSGFYLCAWSDLTSTDTQYFGPGTRLTVL.

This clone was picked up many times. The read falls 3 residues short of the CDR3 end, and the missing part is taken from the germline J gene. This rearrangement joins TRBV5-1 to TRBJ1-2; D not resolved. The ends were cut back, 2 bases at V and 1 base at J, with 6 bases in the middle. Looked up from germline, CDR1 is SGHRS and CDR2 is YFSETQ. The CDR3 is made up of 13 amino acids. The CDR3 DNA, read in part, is TGCGCCAGCAGCTTAGGCAGTAACTATGGC. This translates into CASSLGSNYG. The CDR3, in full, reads CASSLGSNYGYTF.